This T cell receptor beta chain was captured in a study of chemoradiotherapy in HPV16-positive cancers. Study-wide points: During treatment, candidate HPV-specific clones and E7-related motifs expanded in tumor.

Clones were sequenced by immunoSEQ multiplex PCR, and TCRdb holds only the in-frame ones, with some missing. The sample lists 5,400 or so clones; more than 65% were seen once. The CDR3 is 16 amino acids. The V gene end was trimmed by 0 bases and the J gene end by 7 bases; junction bases not matched to a gene: 8. CDR1 and CDR2 from the germline V gene are MGHRA and YSYEKL. Concerning this clone itself: No antigen is known for it.

Sequences were derived from tumor tissue, sampled from a patient who underwent chemoradiotherapy. V is TRBV4-1 and J is TRBJ2-1, with 8 bases lining up with TRBD2. The sequence was obtained from a human donor with HPV-associated anogenital cancer. DNA of the CDR3: TGCGCCAGCAGCCAAGATCTGGGGACTAGGGCAAATGAGCAGTTCTTC. The encoded protein is CASSQDLGTRANEQFF.